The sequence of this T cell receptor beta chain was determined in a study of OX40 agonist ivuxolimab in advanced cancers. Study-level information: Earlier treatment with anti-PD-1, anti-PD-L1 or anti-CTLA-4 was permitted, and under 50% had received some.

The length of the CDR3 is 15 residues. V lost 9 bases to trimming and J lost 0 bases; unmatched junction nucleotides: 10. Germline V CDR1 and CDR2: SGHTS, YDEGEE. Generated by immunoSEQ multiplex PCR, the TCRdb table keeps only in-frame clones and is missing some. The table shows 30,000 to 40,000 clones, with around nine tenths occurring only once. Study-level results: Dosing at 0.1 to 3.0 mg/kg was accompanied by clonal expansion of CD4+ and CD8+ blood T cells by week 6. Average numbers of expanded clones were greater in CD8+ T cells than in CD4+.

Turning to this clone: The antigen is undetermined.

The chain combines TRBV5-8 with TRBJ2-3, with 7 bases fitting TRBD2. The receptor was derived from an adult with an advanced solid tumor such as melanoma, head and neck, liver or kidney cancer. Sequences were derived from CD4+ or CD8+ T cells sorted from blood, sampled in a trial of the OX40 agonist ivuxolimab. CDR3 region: CATPLGGTSTDTQYF. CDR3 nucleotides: TGTGCCACCCCCCTGGGGGGGACTAGCACAGATACGCAGTATTTT.